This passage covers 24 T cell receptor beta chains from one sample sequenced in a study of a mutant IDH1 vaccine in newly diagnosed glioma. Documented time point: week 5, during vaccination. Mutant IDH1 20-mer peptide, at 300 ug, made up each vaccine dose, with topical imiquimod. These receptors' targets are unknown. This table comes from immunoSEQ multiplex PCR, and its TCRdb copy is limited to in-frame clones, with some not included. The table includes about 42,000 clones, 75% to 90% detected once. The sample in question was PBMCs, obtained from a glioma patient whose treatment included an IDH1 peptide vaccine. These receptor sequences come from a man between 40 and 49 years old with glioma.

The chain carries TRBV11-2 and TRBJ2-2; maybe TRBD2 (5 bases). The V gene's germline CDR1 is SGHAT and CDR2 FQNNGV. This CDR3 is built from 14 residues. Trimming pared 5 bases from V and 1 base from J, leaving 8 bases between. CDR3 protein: CASSRSGNTGELFF. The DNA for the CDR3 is TGTGCCAGCAGCAGGAGCGGGAACACCGGGGAGCTGTTTTTT. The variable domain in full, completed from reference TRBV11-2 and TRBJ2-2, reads EAGVAQSPRYKIIEKRQSVAFWCNPISGHATLYWYQQILGQGPKLLIQFQNNGVVDDSQLPKDRFSAERLKGVDSTLKIQPAKLEDSAVYLCASSRSGNTGELFFGEGSRLTVL.

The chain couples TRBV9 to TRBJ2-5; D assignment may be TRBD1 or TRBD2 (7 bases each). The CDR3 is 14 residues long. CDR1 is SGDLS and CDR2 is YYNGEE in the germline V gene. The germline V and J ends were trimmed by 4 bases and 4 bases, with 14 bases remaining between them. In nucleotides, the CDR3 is TGTGCCAGCAGCACCCCAGGGGGGGGAGAGACCCAGTACTTC. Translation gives CASSTPGGGETQYF.

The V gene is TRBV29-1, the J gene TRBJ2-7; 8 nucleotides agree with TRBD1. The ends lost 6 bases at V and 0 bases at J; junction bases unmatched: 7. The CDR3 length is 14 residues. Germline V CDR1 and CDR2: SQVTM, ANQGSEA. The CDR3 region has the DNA TGCAGCGTGGCCCGACAGGGGCGCTCCTACGAGCAGTACTTC. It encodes CSVARQGRSYEQYF.

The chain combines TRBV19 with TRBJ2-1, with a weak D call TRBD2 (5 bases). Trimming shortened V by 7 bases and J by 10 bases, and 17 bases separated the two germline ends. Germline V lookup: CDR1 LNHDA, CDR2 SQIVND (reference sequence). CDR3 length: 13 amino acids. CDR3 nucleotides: TGTGCCAGTAATGTGTGGGAGTCCCCGGAGCAGTTCTTC. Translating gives CASNVWESPEQFF. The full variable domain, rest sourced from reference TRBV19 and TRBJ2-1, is DGGITQSPKYLFRKEGQNVTLSCEQNLNHDAMYWYRQDPGQGLRLIYYSQIVNDFQKGDIAEGYSVSREKKESFPLTVTSAQKNPTAFYLCASNVWESPEQFFGPGTRLTVL.

The CDR3 coding sequence is TGTGCCAGCAGCGTAGGGCTAGAACACCGGGAGCTGTTTTTT. Translated: CASSVGLEHRELFF. The rearrangement joins TRBV9 to TRBJ2-2; no reliable D call. Germline CDR1 reads SGDLS; CDR2 reads YYNGEE. The V and J ends lost 0 bases and 9 bases respectively, with 12 bases between them. This CDR3 is 14 amino acids long. The full variable domain, in which reference TRBV9 and TRBJ2-2 provide the parts outside the CDR3, is DSGVTQTPKHLITATGQRVTLRCSPRSGDLSVYWYQQSLDQGLQFLIQYYNGEERAKGNILERFSAQQFPDLHSELNLSSLELGDSALYFCASSVGLEHRELFFGEGSRLTVL.

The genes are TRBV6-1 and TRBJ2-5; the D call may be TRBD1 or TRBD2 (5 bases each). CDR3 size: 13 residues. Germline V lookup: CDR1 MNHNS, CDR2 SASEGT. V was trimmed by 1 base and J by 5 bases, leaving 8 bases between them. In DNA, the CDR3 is TGTGCCAGCAGTGAAGGGGGCGGGGAGACCCAGTACTTC. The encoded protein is CASSEGGGETQYF.

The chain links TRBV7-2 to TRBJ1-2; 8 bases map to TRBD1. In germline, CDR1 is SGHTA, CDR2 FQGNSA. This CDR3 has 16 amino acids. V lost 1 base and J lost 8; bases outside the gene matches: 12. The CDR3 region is CASSLEFGQGAGGYTF. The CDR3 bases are TGTGCCAGCAGCTTAGAATTTGGGCAGGGGGCGGGAGGCTACACCTTC. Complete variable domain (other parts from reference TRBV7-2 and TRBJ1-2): GAGVSQSPSNKVTEKGKDVELRCDPISGHTALYWYRQSLGQGLEFLIYFQGNSAPDKSGLPSDRFSAERTGGSVSTLTIQRTQQEDSAVYLCASSLEFGQGAGGYTFGSGTRLTVV.

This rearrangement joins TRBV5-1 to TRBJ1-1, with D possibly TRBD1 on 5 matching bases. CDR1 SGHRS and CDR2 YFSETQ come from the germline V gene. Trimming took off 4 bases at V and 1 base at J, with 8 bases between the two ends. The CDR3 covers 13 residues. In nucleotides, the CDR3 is TGCGCCAGCAGCGCTGGGACGAACACTGAAGCTTTCTTT. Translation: CASSAGTNTEAFF.

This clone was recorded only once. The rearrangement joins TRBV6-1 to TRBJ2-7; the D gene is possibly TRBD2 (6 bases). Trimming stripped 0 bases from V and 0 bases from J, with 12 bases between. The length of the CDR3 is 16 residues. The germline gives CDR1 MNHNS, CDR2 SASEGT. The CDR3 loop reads CASSEAPGLSSYEQYF. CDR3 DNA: TGTGCCAGCAGTGAAGCGCCGGGACTTAGCTCCTACGAGCAGTACTTC.

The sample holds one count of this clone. Here the CDR3 reads CASSPWTGGAYEQYF. CDR3 nucleotides: TGTGCCAGCAGTCCGTGGACAGGGGGGGCCTACGAGCAGTACTTC. The chain uses TRBV28 and TRBJ2-7; 10 nucleotides agree with TRBD1. The CDR3 loop spans 15 amino acids. Germline CDR1 and CDR2: MDHEN and SYDVKM. V lost 5 bases to trimming and J lost 2 bases; unmatched junction nucleotides: 6.

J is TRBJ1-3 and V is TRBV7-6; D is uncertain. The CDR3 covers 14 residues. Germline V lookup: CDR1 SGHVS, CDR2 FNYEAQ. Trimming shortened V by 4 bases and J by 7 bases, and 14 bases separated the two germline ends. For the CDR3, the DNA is TGTGCCAGCAGCTCCCGTTTCGGATTGAACACCATATATTTT. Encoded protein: CASSSRFGLNTIYF.

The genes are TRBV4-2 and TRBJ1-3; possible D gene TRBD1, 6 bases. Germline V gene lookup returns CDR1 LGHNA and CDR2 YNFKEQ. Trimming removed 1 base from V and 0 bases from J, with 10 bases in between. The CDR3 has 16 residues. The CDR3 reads CASSQATGASGNTIYF. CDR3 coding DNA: TGTGCCAGCAGCCAAGCTACGGGGGCCTCTGGAAACACCATATATTTT.

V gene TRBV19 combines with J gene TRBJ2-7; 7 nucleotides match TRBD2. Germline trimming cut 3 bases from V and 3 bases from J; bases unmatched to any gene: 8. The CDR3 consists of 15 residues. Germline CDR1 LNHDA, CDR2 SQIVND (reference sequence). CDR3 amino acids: CASSMVYGRIYEQYF. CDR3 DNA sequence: TGTGCCAGTAGTATGGTGTACGGGAGGATCTACGAGCAGTACTTC.

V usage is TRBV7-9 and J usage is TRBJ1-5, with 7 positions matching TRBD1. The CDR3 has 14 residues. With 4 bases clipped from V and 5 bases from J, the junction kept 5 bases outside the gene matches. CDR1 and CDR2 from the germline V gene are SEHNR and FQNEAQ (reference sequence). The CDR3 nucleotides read TGTGCCAGCAGCTCAACAGGGGAGTATCAGCCCCAGCATTTT. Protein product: CASSSTGEYQPQHF.

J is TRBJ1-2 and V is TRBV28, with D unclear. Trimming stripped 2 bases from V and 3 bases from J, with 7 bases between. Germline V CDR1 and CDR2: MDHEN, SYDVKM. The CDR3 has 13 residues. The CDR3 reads CASSLREDYGYTF. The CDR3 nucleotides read TGTGCCAGCAGTTTACGGGAAGACTATGGCTACACCTTC.

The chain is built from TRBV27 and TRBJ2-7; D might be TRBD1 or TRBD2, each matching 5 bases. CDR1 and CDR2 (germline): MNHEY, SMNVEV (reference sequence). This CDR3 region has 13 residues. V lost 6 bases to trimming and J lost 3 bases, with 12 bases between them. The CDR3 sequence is CASRSGTFYEQYF. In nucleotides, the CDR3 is TGTGCCAGCAGATCCGGGACCTTCTACGAGCAGTACTTC.

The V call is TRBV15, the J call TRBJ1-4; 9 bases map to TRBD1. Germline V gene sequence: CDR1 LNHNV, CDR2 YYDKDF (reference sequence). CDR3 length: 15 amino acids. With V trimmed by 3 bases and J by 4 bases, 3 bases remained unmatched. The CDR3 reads CATSRGQGHNEKLFF. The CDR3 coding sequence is TGTGCCACCAGCAGGGGACAGGGCCATAATGAAAAACTGTTTTTT.

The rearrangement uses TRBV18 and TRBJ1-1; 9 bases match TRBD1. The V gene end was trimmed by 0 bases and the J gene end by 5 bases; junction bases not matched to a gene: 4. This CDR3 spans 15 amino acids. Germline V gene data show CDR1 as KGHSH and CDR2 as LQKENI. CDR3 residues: CASSPPPGQGTEAFF. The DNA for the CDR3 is TGTGCCAGCTCACCACCACCGGGACAGGGAACTGAAGCTTTCTTT.

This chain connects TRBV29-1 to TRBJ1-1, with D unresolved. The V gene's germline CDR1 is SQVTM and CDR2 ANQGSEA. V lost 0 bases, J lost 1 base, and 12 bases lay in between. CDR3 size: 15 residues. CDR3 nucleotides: TGCAGCGTTGAAGATGTGGAGGGTCGGAACACTGAAGCTTTCTTT. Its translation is CSVEDVEGRNTEAFF.

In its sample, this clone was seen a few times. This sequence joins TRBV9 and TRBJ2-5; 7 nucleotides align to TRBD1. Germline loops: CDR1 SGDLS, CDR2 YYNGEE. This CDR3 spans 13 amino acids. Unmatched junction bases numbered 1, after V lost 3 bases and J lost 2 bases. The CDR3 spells CASSGQGQETQYF. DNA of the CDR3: TGTGCCAGCAGCGGACAGGGACAAGAGACCCAGTACTTC.

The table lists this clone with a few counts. CDR3 in DNA: TGTGCCAGCTCGCCCCGGGACAGTCTGACCGGGGAGCTGTTTTTT. Its protein product is CASSPRDSLTGELFF. The V and J genes are TRBV18 and TRBJ2-2, with 7 nucleotides matching TRBD1. Germline V CDR1 and CDR2: KGHSH, LQKENI. V was pared by 6 bases and J by 5 bases, with 9 bases of the junction left unmatched. The CDR3 is 15 residues long.

The CDR3 protein is CASSPRVTNEKLFF. The CDR3 DNA reads as TGTGCCAGTAGTCCGAGGGTGACTAATGAAAAACTGTTTTTT. V is TRBV19 and J is TRBJ1-4; no firm D call. This CDR3 is built from 14 residues. CDR1 and CDR2 from the germline V gene are LNHDA and SQIVND (reference sequence). V was shortened by 5 bases and J by 2 bases, with 9 bases between the two germline ends. Full variable domain (remainder filled in from reference TRBV19 and TRBJ1-4): DGGITQSPKYLFRKEGQNVTLSCEQNLNHDAMYWYRQDPGQGLRLIYYSQIVNDFQKGDIAEGYSVSREKKESFPLTVTSAQKNPTAFYLCASSPRVTNEKLFFGSGTQLSVL.

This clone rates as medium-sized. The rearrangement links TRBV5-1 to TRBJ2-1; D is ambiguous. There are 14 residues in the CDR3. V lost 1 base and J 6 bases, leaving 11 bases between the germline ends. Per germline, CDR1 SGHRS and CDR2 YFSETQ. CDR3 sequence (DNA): TGCGCCAGCAGCTTGATAGGGCTCCCCAATGAGCAGTTCTTC. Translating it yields CASSLIGLPNEQFF.

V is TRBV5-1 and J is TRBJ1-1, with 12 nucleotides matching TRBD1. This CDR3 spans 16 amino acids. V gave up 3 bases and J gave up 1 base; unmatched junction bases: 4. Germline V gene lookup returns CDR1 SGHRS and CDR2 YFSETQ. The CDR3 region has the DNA TGCGCCAGCAGCTGGGGGACAGGGGGCGCGAACACTGAAGCTTTCTTT. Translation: CASSWGTGGANTEAFF.